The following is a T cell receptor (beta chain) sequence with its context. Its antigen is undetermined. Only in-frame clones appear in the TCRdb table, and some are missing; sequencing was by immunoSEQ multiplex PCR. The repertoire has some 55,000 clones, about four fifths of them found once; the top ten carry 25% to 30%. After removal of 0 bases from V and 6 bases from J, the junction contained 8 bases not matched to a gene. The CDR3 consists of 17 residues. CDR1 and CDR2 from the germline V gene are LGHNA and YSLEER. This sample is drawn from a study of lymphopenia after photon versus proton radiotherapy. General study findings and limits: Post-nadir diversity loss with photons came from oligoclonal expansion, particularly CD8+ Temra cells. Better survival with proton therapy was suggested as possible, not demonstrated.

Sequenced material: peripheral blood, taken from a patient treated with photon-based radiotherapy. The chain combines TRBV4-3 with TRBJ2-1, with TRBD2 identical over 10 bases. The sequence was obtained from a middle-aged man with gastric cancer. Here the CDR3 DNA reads TGCGCCAGCAGCCAAGATCGAGCGGGAGGGCCGGGCAATGAGCAGTTCTTC. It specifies CASSQDRAGGPGNEQFF.